This entry features one T cell receptor beta chain sequence. This record comes from a study of cytomegalovirus exposure and HLA in healthy donors. The primer mix had 60 Vbeta and 13 Jbeta primers. TCRdb's table, derived via immunoSEQ multiplex PCR, lists solely in-frame clones and lacks some. This sample contains about 44,000 clones. Trimming shortened V by 3 bases and J by 7 bases, and 12 bases separated the two germline ends. The CDR3 runs 12 residues. The V gene's germline CDR1 is GTSNPN and CDR2 SVGIG (reference sequence). The TCR comes from a male donor in good health and CMV-seronegative. The chain employs TRBV30 and TRBJ1-2, with a weak D call TRBD1 (6 bases). Sequenced material: PBMCs. In nucleotides, the CDR3 is TGTGCCTGGAGACCCGGACAGACTGGCTACACCTTC. Translating it yields CAWRPGQTGYTF.